The sample holds many counts of the clone carrying this T cell receptor beta chain. The antigen remains unidentified. The CDR3 loop spans 13 amino acids. CDR1 and CDR2 (germline): MNHEY, SMNVEV (reference sequence). V was cut by 8 bases and J by 4 bases, with 15 bases left in between. The sample comes from a study of regulatory T cells in long-lasting Graves disease. Across the study: Over-5-year antithyroid drug use with positive TSH receptor antibodies defined persistent Graves' disease in the study. Whole-study results and caveats: Shared public clonotypes totalled approximately 3,000 in persistent patients, compared with around 880 in new patients. Repertoires from persistent disease leaned toward TRBV28, TRBJ1-2 and TRBJ2-5. Small numbers of samples may have cut accuracy.

The time point was: persistent/refractory GD, antithyroid drugs over 5 years with positive TRAb. From PBMCs, RNA was extracted and then used to make the TCR library. Arm-PCR of CDR3 regions and iRepertoire HTBI primers were used to build TCR beta libraries. MiXCR, run by TCRdb on the multiplex PCR reads, gives a single entry per CDR3 protein. The repertoire includes hundreds of thousands of distinct CDR3 sequences, 21% of them detected once, and approximately 14% sits in the top ten. The V call is TRBV27, the J call TRBJ2-7, with D perhaps TRBD1 or TRBD2 (6 bases each). The source of this sequence is a female donor with Graves disease. The input for sequencing was peripheral blood mononuclear cells (PBMCs), taken when the disease was refractory, from a patient treated with antithyroid drugs. CDR3 protein: CASGSLGGYEQYF. CDR3 sequence (DNA): TGTGCCAGCGGATCCCTAGGGGGGTACGAGCAGTACTTC.